This record concerns one T cell receptor (beta chain) sequence. Its recognized antigen is unknown. Trimming at the junction amounts to 3 bases on V and 2 bases on J, and the germline ends lie 8 bases apart. From the cysteine through the phenylalanine, the CDR3 covers 13 amino acids. The kept DNA is CDR3 alone, 39 bases in frame from the first base. The germline V gene specifies SQVTM as CDR1 and ANQGSEA as CDR2. This entry is derived from a study of cytomegalovirus exposure and HLA in healthy donors (dated by TCRdb to about 2017). About the full investigation: An earlier analysis of 550 to 700 of the donors reported 250 to 300 Gb of sequence data and more than 90 million unique TCR beta sequences from about 200 million T cells. A later analysis re-analyzed previously published TCR beta repertoires from hundreds of donors and added high-resolution HLA genotyping to study TCR occurrence patterns. Every discovery cohort repertoire had been produced on one sequencing platform. The study used immunosequencing to profile the T cell repertoires of under 700 subjects and linked those repertoires to cytomegalovirus serostatus. Both class I and class II loci were covered by HLA typing, at four-digit resolution. The number of donors typed differed by locus, with 629-630 for A, B, C, DRB1 and DQB1, roughly 550 for DQA1, approximately 580 for DPA1, and around 460 for DPB1. Among 300 to 450 genotyped donors of the cohort, an average of about 240,000 unique TCR beta nucleotide sequences were sequenced per donor, about a sixth of them non-productive. Donor age, sex, ethnicity and CMV serostatus were compiled alongside the repertoire data. Besides the first cohort of 500 to 700 subjects, a separate validation cohort made up of over a hundred different subjects was used. About 300 gigabases of sequencing data and 70 million to 95 million unique TCR sequences made up an early release that covered some 640 HLA-typed donors. Five DR-DQ haplotypes were treated as single units for association and clustering because of strong linkage in the cohort. To predict cytomegalovirus infection status, the study combined high-throughput TCR immunosequencing, statistical association of individual TCRs with disease status, and machine learning. Of the 398 genotyped donors, 81% were placed in the genetic ancestry cluster associated with self-reported Caucasian donors. In an earlier analysis of about 590 of the donors, high-throughput TCR beta sequencing was used to judge whether each TCR beta V gene segment behaved as functional or pseudogenic. The later analysis used no new phenotypic data to find candidate immune exposures, relying instead on TCR beta sequences and their occurrence across donors. The study aimed to test whether signatures of past pathogen exposure could be identified by cataloging public T cell receptors. A later genetic analysis took genome-wide SNP genotypes for about 55% of the 666 donors and used that subset as a discovery cohort.

Here is what the overall study found, with its caveats: Linkage disequilibrium might explain the correlated functional status among segregating V segments, but an unknown experimental factor could not be ruled out. An earlier analysis of approximately 540 of the donors showed that most TCR beta V segments appeared in productive rearrangements either about 87% or about 30% of the time, which broadly matched IMGT annotations. Sequencing depth was assumed to be roughly uniform across donors in the presence/absence analyses, though that assumption may not hold. A group of highly shared sequence variants was considered likely to be a technical artifact of the sequencing pipeline. A further reported finding was that TCR beta sequences accurately predicted the HLA-A and HLA-B alleles for most subjects in the first cohort. Assigning TCR associations to individual alleles was difficult when HLA alleles, especially DR and DQ, strongly co-occurred. Most TCR sequences were observed very rarely across donors, whereas some public TCRs were present in many individuals. In a later analysis, most CMV-associated TCR beta chains were found to appear HLA-restricted, with HLA associations seemingly driven largely by CMV exposure. A later genetic analysis associated a missense DCLRE1C variant with V-gene and J-gene trimming of TCR beta chains, and an independent cohort replicated the association. Because HLA typing was unavailable for some donors at each locus, only the typed subset was used in association tests. Roughly 15 rarely observed V segments, including chromosome 9 orphons, were excluded from the earlier analysis of about 600 of the donors because counts were too low. Because the 87-base-pair reads could not distinguish some IMGT-functional V segments, including TRBV6-2 and TRBV6-3, those segments were excluded. Immune exposure information for the cohort was limited to CMV serostatus. In vitro tests confirmed that a few of the cytomegalovirus-associated TCR beta chains recognize cytomegalovirus antigens. A later analysis associated about 17,000 TCR beta sequences with specific HLA alleles at a false discovery rate of 0.05. The classifier was reported to diagnose cytomegalovirus status with high specificity and sensitivity in both the original and validation cohorts. A later genetic analysis reported fewer N-insertions in productive TCRs among donors in an Asian-associated ancestry cluster than the approximately 700-donor mean. The study gave a list of about 150 TCR beta chains associated with cytomegalovirus. A later analysis reported that several top co-occurrence clusters appeared linked to parvovirus B19, influenza, CMV and Epstein-Barr virus. In a later analysis, the rate of TCR association differed among HLA loci, with DRB1 alleles having the most associated TCRs and HLA-C alleles having the fewest. The cohort was sequenced for TCR beta chains only, and without alpha or paired-chain data the features that could be detected were limited. According to the authors, the approach could potentially be generalized to other disease states and immunological phenotypes. Compared with equally common non-associated chains, HLA-associated TCR beta chains in a later analysis were more clonally expanded and had lower generation probabilities.

Libraries were made using the immunoSEQ multiplex PCR assay. For the multiplex PCR, a mixture combining 60 forward primers for TCR Vbeta segments and 13 reverse primers for TCR Jbeta segments was used. The CDR3 region of rearranged TCR beta genes was amplified from genomic DNA by a multiplex PCR assay. Amplified TCR beta libraries were sequenced as 87-base-pair reads on the Illumina HiSeq System. Per the original workflow: A later analysis tallied tens of millions of unique TCR beta chains across the 610 or so repertoires, and around 10 million of those chains were shared by two or more donors. Raw reads were error-corrected and collapsed into unique sequences by a nearest-neighbor algorithm in which closely related sequences were merged to remove PCR and sequencing errors. To assign V, D and J gene segments, CDR3 sequences were aligned to IMGT reference sequences. Each retained sequence needed at least a six-nucleotide match to both a V gene segment and a J gene segment. A rearrangement counted as productive if the CDR3 had no stop codons and remained in frame with V and J, and every other rearrangement counted as non-productive. CDR3 was defined by IMGT convention, running from the second conserved V-encoded cysteine to the conserved J-encoded phenylalanine. Sequences without an unambiguous match to a single V gene segment were excluded from the earlier analysis of almost 600 of the donors. In an earlier analysis of about 590 of the donors, a V segment was called functional when productive rearrangements were above 56.7%, and segregating when the standard deviation between donors exceeded 5%. A statistical classification framework was built to diagnose cytomegalovirus status from the catalog of TCR beta chain sequences. V and J gene assignment, in a later analysis, came from comparing TCR nucleotide sequences with IMGT/GENE-DB human TR gene sequences. In a later analysis, CDR3 sequences and most-parsimonious VDJ recombination scenarios were assigned using the TCRdist pipeline. In a later analysis, each TCR beta chain was defined by its CDR3 amino acid sequence together with its V-gene family, and reads lacking a unique V-gene family were excluded. In a later analysis, a few hundred highly shared, low-generation-probability nucleotide sequences were removed to address suspected cross-contamination and a sequencing artifact. For each public chain, a later analysis derived a clonal expansion index from normalized ranks of inferred template counts within each repertoire. In a later analysis, generation probabilities were computed with a VDJ recombination model fitted to out-of-frame rearrangements, and the resulting probabilities were checked against IGoR. In a later analysis, TCR-TCR, TCR-HLA and TCR-CMV co-occurrence was scored with hypergeometric tests, and a repertoire-size bias correction was applied to TCR pairs. A later analysis estimated false discovery rates by permuting HLA or CMV assignments 20 times. In a later analysis, co-occurring TCRs were grouped using DBSCAN, with TCRdist sequence similarity added in when clustering inside HLA-allele-positive subsets. For co-occurrence clustering, repertoires with fewer than 30,000 or more than 120,000 public chains were excluded, along with five repertoires with anomalous nucleotide sharing. TCRdb provides this immuneACCESS table in a form limited to in-frame rearrangements. Some clones are lacking; in checked studies, under half of them reflect an unresolved V gene, and why the rest are absent is not known. For V, J and clone size, that table is used; D and trimming come from the DNA. This specimen's table enumerates 130,000 or so clones. The top ten clones comprise under 2.5% of the sample.

The cohort comprised around 690 healthy bone marrow donors. At the time of sampling, all cohort members were nominally healthy, though unrecorded immune exposures were likely present. The donor was CMV seronegative and was included in the group of a few hundred seronegative cohort members. Every donor gave a peripheral blood sample, and the peripheral blood mononuclear cells from that sample were used for TCR beta sequencing. Genomic DNA extraction from the blood cell samples was performed with the Qiagen DNeasy Blood Extraction Kit. The V gene is TRBV29-1 and the J gene is TRBJ2-1, with a weak D call of TRBD2 (5 bases match). This sequence originates from a woman aged 18-29 years in good health and CMV-seronegative. Material: PBMCs. The bases are TGCAGCGTTGAGCGGGCGCCCTACAATGAGCAGTTCTTC. It translates as CSVERAPYNEQFF.